Detailed here is one T cell receptor (beta chain). Its target is unknown. For TCR, cDNA came from 5'RACE template switching, which added a universal primer site and UMIs. Each CDR3 protein gets one entry after TCRdb re-called the 5' RACE reads with MiXCR. The sample yields some 600,000 distinct CDR3 sequences, 9% to 15% seen once. The CDR3 loop spans 17 amino acids. The germline V gene has CDR1 MNHEY and CDR2 SVGAGI. Trimming stripped 0 bases from V and 7 bases from J, with 21 bases between. These data come from a study of T cells after yellow fever vaccination. Findings and limits, study-wide: Clonotypes found in both CD4 and CD8 compartments made up a small share.

This TCR came from a man in his thirties or forties who received the YFV17D yellow fever vaccine. V and J are TRBV6-5 and TRBJ2-5, with a possible D match to TRBD2 (6 bases). Sequencing used PBMCs, obtained on the day of the yellow fever booster vaccination. The CDR3 DNA is TGTGCCAGCAGTTACTCGGGAGGACGCCGAACCGAGGGGACCCAGTACTTC. Amino acid sequence: CASSYSGGRRTEGTQYF.